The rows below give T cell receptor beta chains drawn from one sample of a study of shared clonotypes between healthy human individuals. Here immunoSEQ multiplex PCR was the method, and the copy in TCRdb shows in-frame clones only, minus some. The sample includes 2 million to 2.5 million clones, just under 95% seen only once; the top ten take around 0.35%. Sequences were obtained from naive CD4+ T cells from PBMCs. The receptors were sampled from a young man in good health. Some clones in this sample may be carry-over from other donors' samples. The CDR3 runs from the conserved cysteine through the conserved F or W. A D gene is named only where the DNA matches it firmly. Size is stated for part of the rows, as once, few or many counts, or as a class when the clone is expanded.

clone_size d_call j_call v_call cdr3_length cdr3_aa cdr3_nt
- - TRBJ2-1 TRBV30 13 CAWSEDSYNEQFF TGTGCCTGGAGTGAGGACTCGTACAATGAGCAGTTCTTC
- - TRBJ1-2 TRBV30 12 CASTPQGGGYTF TGTGCCTCGACCCCCCAGGGAGGCGGCTACACCTTC
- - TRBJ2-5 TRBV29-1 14 CSVEGLGDEETQYF TGCAGCGTTGAAGGTTTAGGGGATGAGGAGACCCAGTACTTC
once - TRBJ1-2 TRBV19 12 CASSGKAEGYTF TGTGCCAGTAGTGGGAAAGCTGAGGGCTACACCTTC
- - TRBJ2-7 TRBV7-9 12 CASSPSHGEQYF TGTGCCAGCAGCCCCTCACATGGGGAGCAGTACTTC
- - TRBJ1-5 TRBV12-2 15 CASRLPGDSNQPQHF TGTGCAAGTCGCTTGCCGGGGGATAGCAATCAGCCCCAGCATTTT
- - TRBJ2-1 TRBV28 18 CASGMTKRGPSLDNEQFF TGTGCCAGCGGAATGACGAAACGGGGGCCCTCCTTGGACAATGAGCAGTTCTTC
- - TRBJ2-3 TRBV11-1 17 CASSQGVGQGSTDTQYF TGTGCCAGCAGCCAGGGAGTAGGGCAGGGTAGCACAGATACGCAGTATTTT
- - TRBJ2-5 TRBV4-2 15 CASSQGDGAQETQYF TGTGCCAGCAGCCAAGGGGACGGGGCACAAGAGACCCAGTACTTC
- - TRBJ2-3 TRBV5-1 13 CASSPRTADTQYF TGCGCCAGCAGCCCGCGGACAGCAGATACGCAGTATTTT
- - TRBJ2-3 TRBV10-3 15 CAISESRHPSDTQYF TGTGCCATCAGTGAGTCGAGGCATCCTTCAGATACGCAGTATTTT
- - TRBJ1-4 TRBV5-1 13 CASSKGRGEKLFF TGCGCCAGCAGCAAAGGCAGGGGTGAAAAACTGTTTTTT
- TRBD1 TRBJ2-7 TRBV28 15 CASSPPRQGAGEQYF TGTGCCAGCAGTCCGCCTCGACAGGGGGCCGGCGAGCAGTACTTC
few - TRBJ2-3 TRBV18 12 CASSPNTDTQYF TGTGCCAGCTCACCCAACACAGATACGCAGTATTTT
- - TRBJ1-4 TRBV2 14 CASCRESTNEKLFF TGTGCCAGCTGTCGGGAGTCAACTAATGAAAAACTGTTTTTT
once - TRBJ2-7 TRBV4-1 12 CASSPERGEQYF TGCGCCAGCAGCCCCGAGAGGGGTGAGCAGTACTTC
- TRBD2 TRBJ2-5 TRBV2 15 CASSEPLREMETQYF TGTGCCAGCAGTGAGCCCTTGCGGGAGATGGAGACCCAGTACTTC
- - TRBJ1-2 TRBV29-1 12 CSGGSVNYGYTF TGCAGCGGGGGGTCGGTTAACTATGGCTACACCTTC
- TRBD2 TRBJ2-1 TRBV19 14 CATSRTSGSNEQFF TGTGCCACCTCCCGGACTAGCGGGAGCAATGAGCAGTTCTTC
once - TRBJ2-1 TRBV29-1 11 CSVVYYNEQFF TGCAGCGTTGTCTACTACAATGAGCAGTTCTTC
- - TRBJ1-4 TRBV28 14 CASSLGAGGEKLFF TGTGCCAGCAGTTTGGGCGCGGGGGGTGAAAAACTGTTTTTT
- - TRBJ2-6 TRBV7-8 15 CASSLAEAGANVLTF TGTGCCAGCAGCTTAGCCGAGGCCGGGGCCAACGTCCTGACTTTC